A selection of T cell receptor beta chains follows, all from one sample in a study of T cell responses to AZD1222 COVID-19 vaccine. TCRdb keeps only in-frame clones here, not all; method: immunoSEQ multiplex PCR. The sample has about 130,000 clones; roughly 94% are singletons. This specimen was peripheral blood, taken on day 0 of AZD1222 vaccination. These receptors all stem from an adult in good health. The CDR3 runs from the conserved cysteine through the conserved F or W. Each record gives: V gene, clone size, J gene, D gene, CDR3 DNA, CDR3 protein. The D gene is left open where the match is weak. The size entry is marked missing in some rows and otherwise reads once, few, many or a size class.

TRBV4-3	NA	TRBJ2-7	NA	TGCGCCAGCAGCCATGAAGTAAACTCCTACGAGCAGTACTTC	CASSHEVNSYEQYF
TRBV7-2	NA	TRBJ1-2	NA	TGTGCCAGCAGCTTAGAGCGGGTTGGGAACCCCACCTTC	CASSLERVGNPTF
TRBV2	NA	TRBJ2-5	TRBD1	TGTGCCAATGGGACAGGCCGACAAGAGACCCAGTACTTC	CANGTGRQETQYF
TRBV27	NA	TRBJ2-1	NA	TGTGCCAGCGCCGCTAGTTTCGGGGGTGAGCAGTTCTTC	CASAASFGGEQFF
TRBV4-1	NA	TRBJ2-3	TRBD1	TGCGCCAGCAGCTCCGCCAGGGACAGCCGAGGGGCAGATACGCAGTATTTT	CASSSARDSRGADTQYF
TRBV10-3	NA	TRBJ2-7	TRBD2	TGTGCCATCAGTGAAAGCGGGGGGTTCGACGAGCAGTACTTC	CAISESGGFDEQYF
TRBV4-2	NA	TRBJ1-2	NA	TGTGCCAGCAGCCAAGATCGCAGTTCCTATGGCTACACCTTC	CASSQDRSSYGYTF
TRBV9	NA	TRBJ2-2	TRBD2	TGTGCCAGCAGCGTAGGCGGGGGACACACCGGGGAGCTGTTTTTT	CASSVGGGHTGELFF
TRBV28	NA	TRBJ2-7	NA	TGTGCCAGCAGTTTATTGGACGAGCAGTACTTC	CASSLLDEQYF
TRBV6-2/TRBV6-3	NA	TRBJ2-1	TRBD2	TGTGCCAGCAGTTACTCTTGGACTAGTCTGCGCCATGAGCAGTTCTTC	CASSYSWTSLRHEQFF
TRBV7-9	NA	TRBJ1-2	TRBD1	TGTGCCAGCAGCTTAGGGACAGGACCCTATGGCTACACCTTC	CASSLGTGPYGYTF
TRBV10-3	NA	TRBJ2-7	NA	TGTGCCATCGGCGAGGGGAGTACCGACGAGCAGTACTTC	CAIGEGSTDEQYF
TRBV7-2	NA	TRBJ1-1	TRBD1	TGTGCCAGCAGCCAGACAGGGGGTTTTACTGAAGCTTTCTTT	CASSQTGGFTEAFF
TRBV5-8	NA	TRBJ1-2	NA	TGTGCCAGCAGCTTAACTAGGGCATATGGCTACACCTTC	CASSLTRAYGYTF
TRBV7-2	NA	TRBJ2-1	NA	TGTGCCAGCAGCCCCGGCCGGGACTTCAGTCCGTTCTTC	CASSPGRDFSPFF
TRBV3-1/TRBV3-2	once	TRBJ2-1	NA	TGTGCCAGCAGCCAAACGGGGTGGGCCTACTTCTCCTACAATGAGCAGTTCTTC	CASSQTGWAYFSYNEQFF
TRBV18	NA	TRBJ1-1	NA	TGTGCCAGCTCACCCGGGACGGGAGCTGAAGCTTTCTTT	CASSPGTGAEAFF
TRBV9	NA	TRBJ1-1	NA	TGTGCCAGCAGCGTAACATGGGGGACTGAAGCTTTCTTT	CASSVTWGTEAFF
TRBV21-1	NA	TRBJ2-7	NA	TGTGCCAGCCACGGCCACGAGCAGTACTTC	CASHGHEQYF
TRBV4-1	NA	TRBJ2-1	TRBD1	TGCGCCAGCAGCCAAATCGGGACAGCTAGTTACAATGAGCAGTTCTTC	CASSQIGTASYNEQFF
TRBV19	NA	TRBJ1-2	NA	TGTGCCAGTAGTACCGGGCCCCAGGGTGGCTACACCTTC	CASSTGPQGGYTF
TRBV5-6	NA	TRBJ2-7	NA	TGTGCCAGCAGCTTGGGACACCCGAGCTCCTACGAGCAGTACTTC	CASSLGHPSSYEQYF
TRBV2	NA	TRBJ2-7	NA	TGTGCCAGCAGTGAATGGGACGGAACCTACGAGCAGTACTTC	CASSEWDGTYEQYF
TRBV7-9	NA	TRBJ2-5	NA	TGTGCCAGCAGCTCAAAACAGGGCTGGCAAGAGACCCAGTACTTC	CASSSKQGWQETQYF
TRBV6-1	NA	TRBJ1-2	NA	TGTGCCAGCAGTGAAGCGGGGGCCGTACCCCCCTTC	CASSEAGAVPPF
TRBV10-3	NA	TRBJ1-1	NA	TGTGCCATCAACCCGACGGGAAACACTGAAGCTTTCTTT	CAINPTGNTEAFF
TRBV19	NA	TRBJ1-4	TRBD1	TGTGCCAGTAGGGGGACAGGGAATGAAAAACTGTTTTTT	CASRGTGNEKLFF
TRBV21-1	NA	TRBJ2-7	NA	TGTGCCAGCACTCCCGAGGAGGATAGGTTTACCAGCTCCTACGAGCAGTACTTC	CASTPEEDRFTSSYEQYF
TRBV11-2	NA	TRBJ1-1	NA	TGTGCCAGCAGCTTAGGATCAGGGCGGCACACTGAAGCTTTCTTT	CASSLGSGRHTEAFF
TRBV7-3	NA	TRBJ1-1	NA	TGTGCCAGCAGCTTACAGGGCTTAGGACTCACTGAAGCTTTCTTT	CASSLQGLGLTEAFF
TRBV28	NA	TRBJ2-7	NA	TGTGCCAGCAGTCCCCCGTCAGTTGACGAGCAGTACTTC	CASSPPSVDEQYF
TRBV28	NA	TRBJ2-1	NA	TGTGCCAGCAGTTTACTCCGGCGGGAGCAGTTCTTC	CASSLLRREQFF
TRBV5-1	NA	TRBJ1-2	NA	TGCGCCAGCAGCTTGGCAACTACTAACTATGGCTACACCTTC	CASSLATTNYGYTF
TRBV6-5	NA	TRBJ2-7	TRBD1	TGTGCCAGCAGGGAGGACAGGGGCTACGAGCAGTACTTC	CASREDRGYEQYF
TRBV5-6	NA	TRBJ1-3	NA	TGTGCCAGCAGCTTGCGACCTGGAAACACCATATATTTT	CASSLRPGNTIYF
TRBV5-1	once	TRBJ1-1	NA	TGCGCCAGCAGCCCGGGGGACGGACGGGATAACACTGAAGCTTTCTTT	CASSPGDGRDNTEAFF
TRBV2	NA	TRBJ2-6	TRBD1	TGTGCCAGCAGCCCACGGACAGGGGCCTTCTCTGGGGCCAACGTCCTGACTTTC	CASSPRTGAFSGANVLTF
TRBV3-1/TRBV3-2	NA	TRBJ2-1	NA	TGTGCCAGCAGCCAAGCCGGGGGAAATGAGCAGTTCTTC	CASSQAGGNEQFF
TRBV7-9	NA	TRBJ1-1	NA	TGTGCCAGCAGCTTGGGCCCAAGCACTGAAGCTTTCTTT	CASSLGPSTEAFF
TRBV18	once	TRBJ2-1	NA	TGTGCCAGCTCACCACCCCCCGCCTACAATGAGCAGTTCTTC	CASSPPPAYNEQFF
TRBV14	NA	TRBJ2-2	NA	TGTGCCAGCAGCCTCCTAGTTGGTGCCGGGGAGCTGTTTTTT	CASSLLVGAGELFF
TRBV3-1/TRBV3-2	NA	TRBJ2-2	NA	TGTGCCAGCAGCCAAGGACGGCTGTCTGGGGGCTTCGCCGGGGAGCTGTTTTTT	CASSQGRLSGGFAGELFF
TRBV5-6	NA	TRBJ2-6	NA	TGTGCCAGCAGCTTATTCAGCTCTGGGGCCAACGTCCTGACTTTC	CASSLFSSGANVLTF
TRBV6-5	NA	TRBJ2-5	TRBD2	TGTGCCAGCAAGACTAGCCGGGGGGAGACCCAGTACTTC	CASKTSRGETQYF
TRBV6-2/TRBV6-3	NA	TRBJ1-5	NA	TGTGCCAGCAGCCCTAACGGGGGAAACAATCAGCCCCAGCATTTT	CASSPNGGNNQPQHF
TRBV25-1	NA	TRBJ1-5	NA	TGTGCCCACCGGGTGGGCCCCGTATGGGTATACAATCAGCCCCAGCATTTT	CAHRVGPVWVYNQPQHF
TRBV7-9	NA	TRBJ2-7	TRBD2	TGTGCCAGCAGCTTCACTAGCGGGGGAGGAGGGGAGCAGTACTTC	CASSFTSGGGGEQYF
TRBV24-1	NA	TRBJ2-5	TRBD1	TGTGCCACCAGTGACTCAACCCGGGACAGATGGGAGACCCAGTACTTC	CATSDSTRDRWETQYF
TRBV27	NA	TRBJ1-6	TRBD1	TGTGCCAGCGGGGACAGCTCCTATAATTCACCCCTCCACTTT	CASGDSSYNSPLHF
TRBV27	NA	TRBJ1-5	TRBD1	TGTGCCAGCAGTTTCCGGGACAGAAGCAATCAGCCCCAGCATTTT	CASSFRDRSNQPQHF
TRBV6-5	NA	TRBJ2-7	TRBD1	TGTGCCAGCACGTCGTCAGGGGGCCCTCACGAGCAGTACTTC	CASTSSGGPHEQYF
TRBV21-1	NA	TRBJ1-5	NA	TGTGCCACAAGAATGACAGGATATAGCAATCAGCCCCAGCATTTT	CATRMTGYSNQPQHF
TRBV7-2	NA	TRBJ1-4	TRBD1	TGTGCCAGCAGCTTAGGGGACAGAAAAAATGAAAAACTGTTTTTT	CASSLGDRKNEKLFF